The 10 T cell receptor beta chains presented below share a single source sample, sequenced in a study of CD8 T cells in ankylosing spondylitis. TCRdb re-called the 5' RACE reads with MiXCR, one entry per CDR3 protein. Of fewer than 550,000 distinct CDR3 sequences listed, approximately 5% are singletons. The antigens for these receptors are not known. General study results and limits: Fewer than ten highly homologous variants made up a TCR beta motif that seemed to typify ankylosing spondylitis blood.

Sample: blood, either unsorted or a sorted T cell fraction (not recorded which). These receptors all come from a male donor with ankylosing spondylitis.

This clonotype has ten or more counts. The V and J genes are TRBV20-1 and TRBJ2-2; D is uncertain. The V end was cut by 5 bases, the J end by 3 bases, with 13 bases between. There are 14 residues in the CDR3. Germline values: CDR1 DFQATT, CDR2 SNEGSKA (reference sequence). The CDR3 sequence is CSALTDPDTGELFF. The CDR3 DNA reads TGCAGTGCTCTGACGGACCCTGACACCGGGGAGCTGTTTTTT.

This clonotype was observed many times. This rearrangement joins TRBV5-1 to TRBJ2-7, with D possibly being TRBD1 or TRBD2 (7 bases each). Germline V gene data show CDR1 as SGHRS and CDR2 as YFSETQ. V was trimmed by 0 bases and J by 6 bases, leaving 16 bases between them. CDR3 size: 15 residues. CDR3: CASSLDPGGGFEQYF. Here the CDR3 DNA reads TGCGCCAGCAGCTTGGATCCAGGGGGGGGGTTCGAGCAGTACTTC.

The chain joins TRBV29-1 to TRBJ1-4; D not certain. The ends were cut back, 5 bases at V and 8 bases at J, with 12 bases in the middle. Germline V CDR1 and CDR2: SQVTM, ANQGSEA. This CDR3 spans 12 amino acids. CDR3 sequence: CSVHTSGEKLFF. DNA of the CDR3: TGCAGCGTTCACACTTCTGGGGAAAAACTGTTTTTT. Looking up the rest from reference TRBV29-1 and TRBJ1-4 gives the full variable domain: SAVISQKPSRDICQRGTSLTIQCQVDSQVTMMFWYRQQPGQSLTLIATANQGSEATYESGFVIDKFPISRPNLTFSTLTVSNMSPEDSSIYLCSVHTSGEKLFFGSGTQLSVL.

This clonotype showed up many times. This chain uses TRBV5-1 with TRBJ2-2; D not certain. This CDR3 contains 12 residues. Between the trimmed V and J ends, which lost 0 bases and 7 bases, there was a span of 4 bases. Germline values: CDR1 SGHRS, CDR2 YFSETQ. The CDR3: CASSLVFGELFF. The DNA for the CDR3 is TGCGCCAGCAGCTTGGTTTTCGGGGAGCTGTTTTTT.

This clonotype was seen ten or more times. The V and J genes are TRBV5-1 and TRBJ1-1; TRBD1 aligns across 9 bases. CDR1 and CDR2 from the germline V gene are SGHRS and YFSETQ. V lost 1 base and J lost 7; bases outside the gene matches: 2. The CDR3 consists of 13 residues. This CDR3 is CASSLTGGNEAFF. The CDR3 DNA is TGCGCCAGCAGCTTGACAGGGGGCAATGAAGCTTTCTTT.

Ten or more counts support this clonotype. The chain carries TRBV27 and TRBJ1-1; D is unclear. V was trimmed by 3 bases and J by 4 bases, leaving 12 bases between them. This CDR3 contains 14 residues. Germline CDR1 reads MNHEY; CDR2 reads SMNVEV (reference sequence). CDR3 amino acids: CASSLAISATEAFF. The DNA for the CDR3 is TGTGCCAGCAGTTTGGCAATCTCGGCCACTGAAGCTTTCTTT.

This clonotype was seen a few times. The chain employs TRBV6-4 and TRBJ2-5; D assignment may be TRBD1 or TRBD2 (5 bases each). The CDR3 runs 14 residues. CDR1 and CDR2 (germline): MRHNA, SNTAGT. Trimming took off 10 bases at V and 0 bases at J, with 15 bases between the two ends. The CDR3 protein is CAIRPGRHQETQYF. The DNA for the CDR3 is TGTGCCATCCGTCCGGGACGGCACCAAGAGACCCAGTACTTC.

This clonotype was found many times. The V call is TRBV6-2 or TRBV6-3, the J call TRBJ2-2; D is perhaps TRBD1 or TRBD2 (5 bases each). From germline, CDR1 is MNHEY and CDR2 SVGEGT. CDR3 length: 15 amino acids. V was trimmed by 7 bases and J by 4 bases, leaving 16 bases between them. The CDR3: CASTERGWGTGELFF. The DNA for the CDR3 is TGTGCCAGCACCGAGAGGGGATGGGGCACCGGGGAGCTGTTTTTT.

This clonotype has ten or more counts. The chain links TRBV12-3 or TRBV12-4 to TRBJ1-3; TRBD1 matches at 9 bases. With V trimmed by 5 bases and J by 0 bases, 5 bases remained unmatched. The CDR3 loop spans 16 amino acids. In DNA form, the CDR3 reads TGTGCCAGCAGTCCCGGGACAGGGTACTCTGGAAACACCATATATTTT. Its protein product is CASSPGTGYSGNTIYF.

This clonotype was recorded many times. V is TRBV7-2 and J is TRBJ1-1, with 7 bases matching TRBD1. The germline CDR1 and CDR2 sequences are SGHTA and FQGNSA. This CDR3 contains 17 residues. Unmatched junction bases numbered 13, after V lost 2 bases and J lost 4 bases. CDR3 sequence: CASSLSSYGSGGTEAFF. The DNA of the CDR3 is TGTGCCAGCAGCTTAAGTAGCTATGGGTCAGGGGGCACTGAAGCTTTCTTT.